These 18 T cell receptor beta chains were sequenced from one sample in a study of cytomegalovirus exposure and HLA in healthy donors. In the PCR, 60 Vbeta and 13 Jbeta primers were used. Assay: immunoSEQ multiplex PCR; the TCRdb copy retains only in-frame clones and omits some. The table has around 220,000 clones, 70% to 80% seen once. The sequenced sample was PBMCs. These receptor sequences come from a girl aged 2 to 9 in good health and CMV-seronegative.

This chain uses TRBV7-9 with TRBJ2-1, with D unclear. The CDR3 extends over 12 amino acids. V was trimmed by 1 base and J by 9 bases, leaving 7 bases between them. Germline V gene lookup returns CDR1 SEHNR and CDR2 FQNEAQ (reference sequence). The CDR3 nucleotides are TGTGCCAGCAGCTTAGTCAGGCCTGAGCAGTTCTTC. Translating gives CASSLVRPEQFF.

V usage is TRBV6-6 and J usage is TRBJ1-1; 8 bases are shared with TRBD1. Germline V gene data show CDR1 as MNHNY and CDR2 as SVGAGI (reference sequence). The CDR3 extends over 13 amino acids. J gave up 4 bases and V 5 bases, and 3 bases lay outside the gene matches. The CDR3 sequence is CASSLTGGTEAFF. CDR3 nucleotides: TGTGCCAGCAGTCTCACAGGGGGCACTGAAGCTTTCTTT.

The V and J genes are TRBV14 and TRBJ1-1; 7 bases are shared with TRBD1. This CDR3 is built from 14 residues. Per the germline V gene, CDR1 is SGHDN and CDR2 is FVKESK. Unmatched junction bases numbered 4, after V lost 0 bases and J lost 6 bases. CDR3 protein: CASSQDLRGPEAFF. CDR3 nucleotide sequence: TGTGCCAGCAGCCAAGATCTGAGGGGGCCTGAAGCTTTCTTT.

J is TRBJ2-3 and V is TRBV4-1; the D gene is possibly TRBD2 (6 bases). CDR1 MGHRA and CDR2 YSYEKL come from the germline V gene. The CDR3 runs 16 residues. Trimming stripped 1 base from V and 1 base from J, with 12 bases between. The CDR3 sequence: CASSQVRASGTDTQYF. In nucleotides, the CDR3 is TGCGCCAGCAGCCAAGTTAGGGCTAGCGGCACAGATACGCAGTATTTT.

This chain's CDR3 is CASSQGGGGFYEQYF. CDR3 DNA sequence: TGTGCCAGCAGCCAGGGCGGGGGGGGATTCTACGAGCAGTACTTC. The chain couples TRBV5-4 to TRBJ2-7; TRBD2 matches at 9 bases. The CDR3 is 15 amino acids. V lost 4 bases to trimming and J lost 3 bases; unmatched junction nucleotides: 8. The germline V gene has CDR1 SGHNT and CDR2 YYREEE (reference sequence).

The chain couples TRBV5-4 to TRBJ2-5; a possible D gene is TRBD2 (6 bases). Germline V gives CDR1 SGHNT, CDR2 YYREEE (reference sequence). The germline V and J ends were trimmed by 4 bases and 0 bases, with 16 bases remaining between them. The CDR3 spans 16 residues. CDR3: CASSPNIAAYQETQYF. In nucleotides, the CDR3 is TGTGCCAGCAGCCCTAACATAGCGGCGTACCAAGAGACCCAGTACTTC.

This clone was found a few times. This sequence joins TRBV7-6 and TRBJ2-3; TRBD2 agrees at 8 bases. In germline, CDR1 is SGHVS, CDR2 FNYEAQ. CDR3 length equals 16 residues. V lost 0 bases to trimming and J lost 4 bases; unmatched junction nucleotides: 6. The CDR3 spells CASSLAAGGKSDTQYF. Here the CDR3 DNA reads TGTGCCAGCAGCTTAGCGGCGGGAGGAAAGTCAGATACGCAGTATTTT.

CDR3 sequence (DNA): TGTGCCAGCAGCCAAGGGGACAGGGGGTATAACGAGCAGTACTTC. Amino acid sequence: CASSQGDRGYNEQYF. The chain uses TRBV7-3 and TRBJ2-7, with 11 bases identical to TRBD1. CDR1 and CDR2 from the germline V gene are SGHTA and FQGTGA. The V segment lost 5 bases and the J segment 5 bases; nucleotides outside the gene matches: 8. This CDR3 is built from 15 residues.

The rearrangement uses TRBV7-6 and TRBJ1-1; perhaps TRBD1 as D (6 bases). Between the trimmed V and J ends, which lost 2 bases and 2 bases, there was a span of 9 bases. The germline V gene encodes CDR1 SGHVS and CDR2 FNYEAQ. The CDR3 is 14 amino acids. The CDR3 protein is CASSLQGPNTEAFF. The CDR3 nucleotides read TGTGCCAGCAGCTTACAGGGGCCTAACACTGAAGCTTTCTTT. The variable domain in full, with the rest retrieved from reference TRBV7-6 and TRBJ1-1, is GAGVSQSPRYKVTKRGQDVALRCDPISGHVSLYWYRQALGQGPEFLTYFNYEAQQDKSGLPNDRFSAERPEGSISTLTIQRTEQRDSAMYRCASSLQGPNTEAFFGQGTRLTVV.

This clone appeared a single time. V is TRBV2 and J is TRBJ2-7; 8 bases match TRBD1. With 7 bases clipped from V and 5 bases from J, the junction kept 13 bases outside the gene matches. Germline loops: CDR1 SNHLY, CDR2 FYNNEI. This CDR3 contains 15 residues. Here the CDR3 reads CASTIDTGGGNEQYF. CDR3 nucleotides: TGTGCCAGCACCATCGATACAGGGGGTGGGAACGAGCAGTACTTC.

This clone was observed a few times. The chain employs TRBV6-1 and TRBJ2-3, with D maybe TRBD2 (6 bases). Trimming pared 4 bases from V and 1 base from J, leaving 15 bases between. CDR3 length equals 16 residues. CDR1 is MNHNS, CDR2 SASEGT, per germline. CDR3 DNA: TGTGCCAGCAGTGCCATAAGACTAGTGCGCACAGATACGCAGTATTTT. This codes for CASSAIRLVRTDTQYF.

The rearrangement joins TRBV29-1 to TRBJ2-5; 8 positions agree with TRBD2. After removal of 6 bases from V and 4 bases from J, the junction contained 7 bases not matched to a gene. The CDR3 loop spans 13 amino acids. Germline assignment: CDR1 SQVTM and CDR2 ANQGSEA. The DNA for the CDR3 is TGCAGCGTGGCCATCGGGAGGGGAGAGACCCAGTACTTC. Residues: CSVAIGRGETQYF.

V gene TRBV5-1 combines with J gene TRBJ2-7, with a weak D call TRBD2 (6 bases). This CDR3 has 16 residues. Trimming left V 4 bases short and J 2 bases short, with 19 bases between. From germline, CDR1 is SGHRS and CDR2 YFSETQ. The CDR3 is CASSPAGRGLAYEQYF. DNA for the CDR3: TGCGCCAGCAGCCCAGCCGGTCGGGGACTCGCCTACGAGCAGTACTTC. Full variable domain (missing parts from reference TRBV5-1 and TRBJ2-7): KAGVTQTPRYLIKTRGQQVTLSCSPISGHRSVSWYQQTPGQGLQFLFEYFSETQRNKGNFPGRFSGRQFSNSRSEMNVSTLELGDSALYLCASSPAGRGLAYEQYFGPGTRLTVT.

This clone has only a few counts. The chain joins TRBV7-9 to TRBJ1-1; D perhaps matches TRBD1 (5 bases). V was pared by 1 base and J by 10 bases, with 16 bases between. The CDR3 runs 14 residues. The germline V gene encodes CDR1 SEHNR and CDR2 FQNEAQ (reference sequence). CDR3 sequence reads: CASSLVGQGEGAFF. CDR3 nucleotides: TGTGCCAGCAGCTTAGTAGGCCAGGGCGAAGGAGCTTTCTTT.

The chain links TRBV2 to TRBJ1-1; no clear D. CDR3 length equals 14 residues. The ends were cut back, 2 bases at V and 3 bases at J, with 10 bases in the middle. Germline assignment: CDR1 SNHLY and CDR2 FYNNEI. The CDR3 DNA reads TGTGCCAGCAGTGAATTAGTGGTGGACACTGAAGCTTTCTTT. Protein: CASSELVVDTEAFF.

This clone was seen only a few times. The junction departs from germline at one end; a sequencing error may be responsible. The chain employs TRBV6-1 and TRBJ1-2; 7 nucleotides line up with TRBD1. CDR1 is MNHNS, CDR2 SASEGT, per germline. There are 16 residues in the CDR3. CDR3 nucleotide sequence: TGTGCCAGCAGAGAAGATACCGGGACAGTCGGTTATGGCTACACCTTC. It codes for CASREDTGTVGYGYTF.

This clone turned up a few times. V is TRBV25-1 and J is TRBJ2-2; tentative D call: TRBD1 (5 bases). This CDR3 region has 15 residues. The germline V gene has CDR1 MGHDK and CDR2 SYGVNS. Trimming stripped 3 bases from V and 0 bases from J, with 8 bases between. CDR3 sequence reads: CASSDPGPNTGELFF. The CDR3 nucleotides are TGTGCCAGCAGTGACCCAGGGCCGAACACCGGGGAGCTGTTTTTT. The full variable domain, its missing parts supplied by reference TRBV25-1 and TRBJ2-2, is EADIYQTPRYLVIGTGKKITLECSQTMGHDKMYWYQQDPGMELHLIHYSYGVNSTEKGDLSSESTVSRIRTEHFPLTLESARPSHTSQYLCASSDPGPNTGELFFGEGSRLTVL.

The J gene is TRBJ1-2, the V gene TRBV4-1; 8 bases match TRBD1. The CDR3 sequence is 16 residues long. Germline values: CDR1 MGHRA, CDR2 YSYEKL. The junction had 11 bases not matched to a gene; V was cut back by 3 bases and J by 5 bases. The CDR3 region is CASSQGRGQVLYGYTF. CDR3 in DNA: TGCGCCAGCAGCCAGGGGAGGGGACAGGTCCTTTATGGCTACACCTTC.